This TCR beta chain was captured by sequencing in a study of blood T cell repertoires in COVID-19. Here immunoSEQ multiplex PCR was the method, and the copy in TCRdb shows in-frame clones only, minus some. The sample consists of under 100,000 clones, 70% to 90% of them appearing once. This clone came up a few times. With 4 bases removed from V and 2 bases from J, the gap between germline ends came to 15 bases. Germline V gene lookup returns CDR1 GTSNPN and CDR2 SVGIG (reference sequence). The CDR3 totals 14 residues. This receptor was identified in a human donor in a cohort sampled during active COVID-19. The rearrangement joins TRBV30 to TRBJ2-7; maybe TRBD2 (6 bases). Sequencing was carried out using peripheral blood. Written as DNA, the CDR3 is TGTGCCTGGAATGGAGGGACGGCAACCTACGAGCAGTACTTC. Encoded protein: CAWNGGTATYEQYF.